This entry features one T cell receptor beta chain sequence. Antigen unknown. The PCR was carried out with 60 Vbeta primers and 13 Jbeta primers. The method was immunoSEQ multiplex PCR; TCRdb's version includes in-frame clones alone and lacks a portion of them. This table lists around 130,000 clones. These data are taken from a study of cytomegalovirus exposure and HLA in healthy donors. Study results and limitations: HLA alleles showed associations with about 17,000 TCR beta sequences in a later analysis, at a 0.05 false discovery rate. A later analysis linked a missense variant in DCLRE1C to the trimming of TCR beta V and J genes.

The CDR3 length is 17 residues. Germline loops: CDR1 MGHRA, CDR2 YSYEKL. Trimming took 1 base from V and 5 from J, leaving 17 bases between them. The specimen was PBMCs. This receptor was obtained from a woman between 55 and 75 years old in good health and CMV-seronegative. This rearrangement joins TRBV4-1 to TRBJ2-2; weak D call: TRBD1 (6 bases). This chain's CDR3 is CASSQVRQAGRTGELFF. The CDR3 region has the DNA TGCGCCAGCAGCCAAGTTCGACAGGCCGGCAGGACCGGGGAGCTGTTTTTT.